This T cell receptor beta chain was profiled in a study of blood T cell repertoires in COVID-19. Background on the study: The samples span acute and convalescent COVID-19 from the United States, Italy and Spain. The cDNA or gDNA used as material had been derived from T cells, B-cell-depleted T cells, or PBMCs.

The authors' processing: Amplified reference gene primers provided the basis for estimating nucleated cell counts. The table came from immunoSEQ multiplex PCR; TCRdb's copy has only in-frame clones and leaves some out. V, J and clone size are those of that table, while D and trimming were read from the DNA. The table lists around 95,000 clones, 90% of them singletons. The germline CDR1 and CDR2 sequences are MGHRA and YSYEKL. Trimming cost V 1 base and J 4 bases; bases outside gene matches: 1. The CDR3 extends over 15 amino acids. Input material: peripheral blood. The V and J genes are TRBV4-1 and TRBJ2-5; 12 nucleotides match TRBD2. The TCR originated in a man in his fifties with acute or convalescent COVID-19. The DNA for the CDR3 is TGCGCCAGCAGCCAAGGGGGACTAGCGGGAGAGACCCAGTACTTC. It translates to CASSQGGLAGETQYF.